The T cell receptor (beta chain) under discussion was sequenced for a study of T cells in Graves' hyperthyroidism and ophthalmopathy. Template material for amplifying TCR beta CDR3 regions consisted of RNA transcripts. TCR CDR3 regions were first amplified by RT-PCR with HTBI primers. A single record per CDR3 protein comes from TCRdb applying MiXCR to the multiplex PCR reads. The table lists roughly 570,000 distinct CDR3 sequences, around 14% of them singletons. CDR3 size: 13 residues. Germline-derived CDR1 and CDR2 are SGDLS and YYNGEE. V lost 0 bases to trimming and J lost 4 bases, with 7 bases between them. This clonotype was detected many times.

The V and J genes are TRBV9 and TRBJ1-1; no reliable D call. The origin of this receptor is a woman under 40 with Graves' hyperthyroidism. The sequencing sample was made of blood. The CDR3 here is CASSVDRTTEAFF. CDR3 DNA: TGTGCCAGCAGCGTAGATCGGACCACTGAAGCTTTCTTT. Complete variable domain (other parts from reference TRBV9 and TRBJ1-1): DSGVTQTPKHLITATGQRVTLRCSPRSGDLSVYWYQQSLDQGLQFLIQYYNGEERAKGNILERFSAQQFPDLHSELNLSSLELGDSALYFCASSVDRTTEAFFGQGTRLTVV.